This TCR beta chain stems from a study of response to subunit inactivated influenza vaccine. Study observations and caveats: The authors suggested that every seasonal influenza vaccination recruits few new T cells.

In this sample, this clonotype turned up a few times. The target antigen is unknown. The germline gives CDR1 MNHEY, CDR2 SVGEGT. The CDR3 has 14 amino acids. Between the trimmed V and J ends, which lost 6 bases and 3 bases, there was a span of 12 bases. TCRdb re-derived calls from the RT-PCR reads in MiXCR, one entry per CDR3 protein. Among roughly 500,000 distinct CDR3 sequences listed, about 25% were seen once. The sample consisted of CD4+ T cells sorted from PBMCs, taken around 5 days after vaccination. This chain connects TRBV6-2 or TRBV6-3 to TRBJ2-1; D is unclear. The sequence came from a man aged 50 to 60 who received an inactivated influenza vaccine. The CDR3 DNA sequence: TGTGCCAGCAGATCCAACCAACACTACAATGAGCAGTTCTTC. Translation gives CASRSNQHYNEQFF.